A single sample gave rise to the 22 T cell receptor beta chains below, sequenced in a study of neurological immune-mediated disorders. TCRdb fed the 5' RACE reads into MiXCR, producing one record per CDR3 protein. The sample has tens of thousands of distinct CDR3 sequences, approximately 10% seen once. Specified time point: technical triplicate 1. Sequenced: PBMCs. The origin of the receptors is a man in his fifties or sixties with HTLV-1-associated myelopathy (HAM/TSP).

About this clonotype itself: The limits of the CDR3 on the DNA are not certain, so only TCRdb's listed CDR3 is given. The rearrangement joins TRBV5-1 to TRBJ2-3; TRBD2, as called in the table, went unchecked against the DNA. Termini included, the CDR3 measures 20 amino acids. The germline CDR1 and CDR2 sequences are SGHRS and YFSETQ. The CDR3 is CASSFYICSARGPHTDTQYF.

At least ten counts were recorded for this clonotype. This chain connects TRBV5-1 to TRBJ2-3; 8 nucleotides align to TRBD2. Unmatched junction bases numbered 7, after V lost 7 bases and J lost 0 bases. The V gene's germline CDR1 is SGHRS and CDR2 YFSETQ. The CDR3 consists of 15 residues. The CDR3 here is CASEEAGGSTDTQYF. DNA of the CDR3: TGCGCCAGCGAGGAGGCGGGAGGAAGCACAGATACGCAGTATTTT.

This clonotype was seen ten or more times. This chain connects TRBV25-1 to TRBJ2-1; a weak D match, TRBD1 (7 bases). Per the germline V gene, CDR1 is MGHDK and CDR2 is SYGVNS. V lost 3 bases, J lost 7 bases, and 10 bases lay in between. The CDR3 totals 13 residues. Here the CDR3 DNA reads TGTGCCAGCAGTGACCAGGGGGGTAATGAGCAGTTCTTC. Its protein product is CASSDQGGNEQFF.

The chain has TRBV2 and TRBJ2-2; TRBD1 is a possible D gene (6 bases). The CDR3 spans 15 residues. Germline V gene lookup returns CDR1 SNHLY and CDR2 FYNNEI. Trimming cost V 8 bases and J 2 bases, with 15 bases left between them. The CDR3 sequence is CASLLGQPNTGELFF. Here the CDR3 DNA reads TGTGCCAGCCTCCTTGGACAGCCTAACACCGGGGAGCTGTTTTTT.

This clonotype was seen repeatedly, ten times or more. Here the CDR3 DNA reads TGTGCCAGCAGCAAAGTCCAGGGTCGGACAGATACGCAGTATTTT. Protein product: CASSKVQGRTDTQYF. This chain uses TRBV11-2 with TRBJ2-3, with D possibly matching TRBD1 (5 bases). CDR3 length: 15 amino acids. V gave up 5 bases and J gave up 3 bases, with 15 bases separating them. Looked up from germline, CDR1 is SGHAT and CDR2 is FQNNGV. Using reference TRBV11-2 and TRBJ2-3 for the parts outside the CDR3, the full variable domain is EAGVAQSPRYKIIEKRQSVAFWCNPISGHATLYWYQQILGQGPKLLIQFQNNGVVDDSQLPKDRFSAERLKGVDSTLKIQPAKLEDSAVYLCASSKVQGRTDTQYFGPGTRLTVL.

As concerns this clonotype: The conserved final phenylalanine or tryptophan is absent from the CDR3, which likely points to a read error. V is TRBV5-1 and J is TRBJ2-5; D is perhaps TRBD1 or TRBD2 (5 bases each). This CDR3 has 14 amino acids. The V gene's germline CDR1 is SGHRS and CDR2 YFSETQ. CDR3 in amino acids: CASILMGVQETQYI. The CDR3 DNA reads TGCGCCAGCATCTTGATGGGGGTACAAGAGACCCAGTACATC.

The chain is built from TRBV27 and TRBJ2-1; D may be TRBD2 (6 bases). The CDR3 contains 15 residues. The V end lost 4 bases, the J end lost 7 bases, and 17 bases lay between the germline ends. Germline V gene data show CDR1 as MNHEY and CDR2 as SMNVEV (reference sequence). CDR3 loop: CASSSGLTMGNEQFF. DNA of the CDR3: TGTGCCAGCAGTTCGGGACTTACAATGGGGAATGAGCAGTTCTTC.

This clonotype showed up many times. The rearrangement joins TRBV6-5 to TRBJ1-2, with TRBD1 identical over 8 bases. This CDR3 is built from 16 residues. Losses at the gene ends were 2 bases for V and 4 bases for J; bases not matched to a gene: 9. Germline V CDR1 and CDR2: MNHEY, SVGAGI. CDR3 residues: CASSYAGQGLGYGYTF. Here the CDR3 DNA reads TGTGCCAGCAGTTACGCCGGACAGGGTCTAGGCTATGGCTACACCTTC.

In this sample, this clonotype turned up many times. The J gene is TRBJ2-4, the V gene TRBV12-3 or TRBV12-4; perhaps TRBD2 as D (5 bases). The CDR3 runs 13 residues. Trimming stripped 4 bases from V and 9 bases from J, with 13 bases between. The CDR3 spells CASSSGLLLIQYF. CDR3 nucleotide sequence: TGTGCCAGCAGTTCTGGACTCCTCCTCATTCAGTACTTC.

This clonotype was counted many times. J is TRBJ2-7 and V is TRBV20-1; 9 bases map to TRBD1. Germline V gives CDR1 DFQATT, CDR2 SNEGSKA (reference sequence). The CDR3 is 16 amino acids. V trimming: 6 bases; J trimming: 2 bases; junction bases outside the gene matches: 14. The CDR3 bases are TGCAGTGCCCTCGGAACAGGGGGCTACATGACCTACGAGCAGTACTTC. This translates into CSALGTGGYMTYEQYF.

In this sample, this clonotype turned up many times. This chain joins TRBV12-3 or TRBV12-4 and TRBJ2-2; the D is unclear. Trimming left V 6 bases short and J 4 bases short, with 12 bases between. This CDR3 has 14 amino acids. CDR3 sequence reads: CASSSFLGTGELFF. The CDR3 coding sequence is TGTGCCAGCAGCTCGTTCCTCGGCACCGGGGAGCTGTTTTTT.

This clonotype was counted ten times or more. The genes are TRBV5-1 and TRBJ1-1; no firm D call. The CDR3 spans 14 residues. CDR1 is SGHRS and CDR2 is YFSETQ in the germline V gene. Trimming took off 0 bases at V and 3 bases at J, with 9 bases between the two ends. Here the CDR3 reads CASSLVTRHTEAFF. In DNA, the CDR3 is TGCGCCAGCAGCTTGGTTACGAGACACACTGAAGCTTTCTTT.

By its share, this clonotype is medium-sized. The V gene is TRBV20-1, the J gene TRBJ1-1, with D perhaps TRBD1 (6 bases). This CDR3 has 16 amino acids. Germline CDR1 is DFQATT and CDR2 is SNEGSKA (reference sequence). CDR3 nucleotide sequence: TGCAGCGCATTCGCAACAGGGAAGGAGGTGAACACTGAAGCTTTCTTT. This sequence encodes CSAFATGKEVNTEAFF.

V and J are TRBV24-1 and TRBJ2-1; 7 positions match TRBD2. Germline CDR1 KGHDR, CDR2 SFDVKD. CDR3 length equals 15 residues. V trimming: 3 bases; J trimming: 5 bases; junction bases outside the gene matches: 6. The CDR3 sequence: CATSDVTSDNNEQFF. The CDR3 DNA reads TGTGCCACCAGTGATGTAACTAGCGATAACAATGAGCAGTTCTTC.

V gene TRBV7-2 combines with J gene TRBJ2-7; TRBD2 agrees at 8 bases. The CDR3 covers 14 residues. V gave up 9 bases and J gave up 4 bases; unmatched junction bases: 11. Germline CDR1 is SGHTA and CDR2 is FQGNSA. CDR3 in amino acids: CASIPRTSTYEQYF. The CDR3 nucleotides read TGTGCCAGTATCCCAAGGACTAGCACTTACGAGCAGTACTTC.

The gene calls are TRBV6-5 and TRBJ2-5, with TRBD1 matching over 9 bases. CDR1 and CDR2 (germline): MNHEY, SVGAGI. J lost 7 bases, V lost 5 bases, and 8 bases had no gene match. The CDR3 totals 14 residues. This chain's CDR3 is CASSTGTGKTTQYF. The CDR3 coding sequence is TGTGCCAGCAGTACGGGGACAGGGAAAACGACCCAGTACTTC.

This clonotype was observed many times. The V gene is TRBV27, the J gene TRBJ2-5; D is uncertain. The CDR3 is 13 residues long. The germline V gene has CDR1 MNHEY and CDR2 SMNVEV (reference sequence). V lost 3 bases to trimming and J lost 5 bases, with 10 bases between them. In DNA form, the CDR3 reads TGTGCCAGCAGTTTTGGGGAATCGGAGACCCAGTACTTC. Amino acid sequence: CASSFGESETQYF.

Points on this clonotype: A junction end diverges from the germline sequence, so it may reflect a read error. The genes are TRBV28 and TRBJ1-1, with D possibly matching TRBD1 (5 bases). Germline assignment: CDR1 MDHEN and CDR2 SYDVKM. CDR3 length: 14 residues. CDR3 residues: CASTLGEDDTEAFF. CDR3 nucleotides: TGTGCCAGCACTTTAGGGGAAGACGACACTGAAGCTTTCTTT.

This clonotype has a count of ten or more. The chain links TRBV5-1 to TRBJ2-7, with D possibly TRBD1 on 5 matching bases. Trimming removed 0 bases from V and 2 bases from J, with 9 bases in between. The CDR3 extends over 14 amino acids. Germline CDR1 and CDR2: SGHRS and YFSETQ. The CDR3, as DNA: TGCGCCAGCAGCTTGGGGGGCGGCCCCTACGAGCAGTACTTC. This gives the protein CASSLGGGPYEQYF.

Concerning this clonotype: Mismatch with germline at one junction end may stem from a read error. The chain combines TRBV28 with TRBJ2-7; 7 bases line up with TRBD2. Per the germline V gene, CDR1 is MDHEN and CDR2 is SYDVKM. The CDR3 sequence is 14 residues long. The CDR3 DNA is TGTGCCAGCAGCCCTAGCGGAGGCTCCAACGAGCAGTACTTC. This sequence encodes CASSPSGGSNEQYF.

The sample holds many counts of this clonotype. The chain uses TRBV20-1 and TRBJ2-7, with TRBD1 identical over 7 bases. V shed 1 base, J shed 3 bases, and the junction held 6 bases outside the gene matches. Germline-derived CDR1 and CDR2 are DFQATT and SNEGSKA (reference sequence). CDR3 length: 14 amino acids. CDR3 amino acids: CSARVRQGNYEQYF. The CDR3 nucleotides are TGCAGTGCTAGAGTACGACAGGGCAACTACGAGCAGTACTTC.

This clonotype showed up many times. CDR3 loop: CASSRLDRKAEAFF. CDR3 nucleotides: TGTGCCAGCAGTCGGCTCGACAGGAAAGCTGAAGCTTTCTTT. The genes are TRBV28 and TRBJ1-1, with D possibly TRBD1 on 6 matching bases. The V end was cut by 5 bases, the J end by 6 bases, with 16 bases between. The germline gives CDR1 MDHEN, CDR2 SYDVKM. The CDR3 runs to 14 residues.